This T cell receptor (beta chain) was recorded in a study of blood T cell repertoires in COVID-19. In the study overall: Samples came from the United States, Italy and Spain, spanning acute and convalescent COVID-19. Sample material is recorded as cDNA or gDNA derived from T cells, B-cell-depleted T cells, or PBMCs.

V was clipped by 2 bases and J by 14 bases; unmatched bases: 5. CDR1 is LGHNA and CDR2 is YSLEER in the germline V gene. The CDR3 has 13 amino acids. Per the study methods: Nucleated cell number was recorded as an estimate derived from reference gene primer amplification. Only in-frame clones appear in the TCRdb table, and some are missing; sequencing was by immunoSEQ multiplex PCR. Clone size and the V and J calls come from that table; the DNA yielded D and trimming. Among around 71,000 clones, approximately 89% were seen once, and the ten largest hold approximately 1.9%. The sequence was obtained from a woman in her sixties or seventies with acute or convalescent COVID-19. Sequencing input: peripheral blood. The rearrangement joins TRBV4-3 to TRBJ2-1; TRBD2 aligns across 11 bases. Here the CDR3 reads CASSQLTSGVKFF. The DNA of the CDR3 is TGCGCCAGCAGCCAATTGACTAGCGGGGTGAAGTTCTTC.